Below, 25 T cell receptor beta chains from the same sample are listed, as sequenced in a study of identifying expanded T cells in peripheral blood. Sequencing was performed with immunoSEQ multiplex PCR; in TCRdb, only in-frame clones are kept and a portion is missing. Of under 95,000 clones detected, about 91% appear once; the ten largest clones hold 2.8%. The sequencing input was blood. The source is a person between 18 and 75 years old in good health.

The chain employs TRBV5-1 and TRBJ2-1; TRBD1 agrees at 7 bases. The trim removed 4 bases at V and 5 bases at J, leaving 6 bases unmatched. Germline V gene data show CDR1 as SGHRS and CDR2 as YFSETQ. The CDR3 consists of 14 residues. In nucleotides, the CDR3 is TGCGCCAGCAGCCGCCGGGGACAGAACAATGAGCAGTTCTTC. Translation: CASSRRGQNNEQFF. Full variable domain (rest looked up from reference TRBV5-1 and TRBJ2-1): KAGVTQTPRYLIKTRGQQVTLSCSPISGHRSVSWYQQTPGQGLQFLFEYFSETQRNKGNFPGRFSGRQFSNSRSEMNVSTLELGDSALYLCASSRRGQNNEQFFGPGTRLTVL.

The V and J genes are TRBV13 and TRBJ2-1; D possibly corresponds to TRBD2 (6 bases). CDR1 is PRHDT, CDR2 FYEKMQ, per germline (reference sequence). CDR3 length: 20 amino acids. Trimming pared 5 bases from V and 5 bases from J, leaving 31 bases between. The CDR3 region has the DNA TGTGCCAGCAGCCCGGGCTCCTTGTGGGGTAGGGACTTCGGGGACAATGAGCAGTTCTTC. The encoded protein is CASSPGSLWGRDFGDNEQFF.

This chain links TRBV6-1 with TRBJ1-2, with unresolved D. Germline V lookup: CDR1 MNHNS, CDR2 SASEGT. The CDR3 extends over 12 amino acids. V shed 5 bases and J shed 8 bases, with 12 bases lying between them. The CDR3 loop reads CASSYPEGGYTF. The CDR3 region has the DNA TGTGCCAGCAGTTATCCCGAGGGCGGCTACACCTTC.

In this sample, this clone turned up once. This chain uses TRBV29-1 with TRBJ2-7; 8 nucleotides agree with TRBD1. CDR1 SQVTM and CDR2 ANQGSEA come from the germline V gene. V shed 6 bases and J 2 bases; nucleotides not matched to a gene: 6. CDR3 size: 13 residues. The CDR3 region is CSVKDRDAYEQYF. CDR3 in DNA: TGCAGCGTGAAGGACAGGGATGCCTACGAGCAGTACTTC.

V is TRBV18 and J is TRBJ2-7; 7 bases line up with TRBD2. V lost 3 bases, J lost 7 bases, and 3 bases stayed unmatched. This CDR3 comprises 12 residues. From germline, CDR1 is KGHSH and CDR2 LQKENI. The CDR3 DNA is TGTGCCAGCTCACCGGGGCGGGAGGAGCAGTACTTC. The encoded protein is CASSPGREEQYF.

The chain links TRBV6-5 to TRBJ1-1, with a weak D call TRBD1 (6 bases). V lost 4 bases, J lost 3 bases, and 15 bases lay in between. CDR3 size: 15 residues. Germline V gene sequence: CDR1 MNHEY, CDR2 SVGAGI. The DNA of the CDR3 is TGTGCCAGCAGTTCCTTTGCGACAGGTCACACTGAAGCTTTCTTT. Protein: CASSSFATGHTEAFF.

To note about this clone: The sample holds other DNA sequences that translate to the same CDR3. The rearrangement joins TRBV6-5 to TRBJ2-7; D remains unclear. The CDR3 has 11 amino acids. The germline CDR1 and CDR2 sequences are MNHEY and SVGAGI. Trimming removed 5 bases from V and 3 bases from J, with 5 bases in between. The CDR3 DNA reads TGTGCCAGCAGTCGAGGCTACGAGCAGTACTTC. Its protein product is CASSRGYEQYF.

The J gene is TRBJ2-2, the V gene TRBV4-3; 9 bases fit TRBD1. Trimming removed 3 bases from V and 6 bases from J; junction bases left unmatched: 8. Germline lookup yields CDR1 LGHNA and CDR2 YSLEER. The CDR3 is 16 amino acids. In DNA, the CDR3 is TGCGCCAGCAGCCACGAACCGGGACAGGGTTCCGGGGAGCTGTTTTTT. This codes for CASSHEPGQGSGELFF.

The rearrangement uses TRBV5-4 and TRBJ1-1, with D maybe TRBD1 (6 bases). Germline V lookup: CDR1 SGHNT, CDR2 YYREEE (reference sequence). CDR3 length: 14 amino acids. V lost 4 bases, J lost 2 bases, and 12 bases lay in between. This CDR3 is CASSPRTDNTEAFF. CDR3 coding DNA: TGTGCCAGCAGCCCCCGGACAGATAACACTGAAGCTTTCTTT.

The chain has TRBV29-1 and TRBJ2-5, with 11 bases aligning to TRBD2. The CDR3 sequence is 14 residues long. V lost 3 bases to trimming and J lost 2 bases; unmatched junction nucleotides: 2. Germline lookup yields CDR1 SQVTM and CDR2 ANQGSEA. The DNA of the CDR3 is TGCAGCGTTGAGGCTAGCGGGGGGCAAGAGACCCAGTACTTC. The encoded protein is CSVEASGGQETQYF.

This chain uses TRBV6-5 with TRBJ2-3; D is ambiguous. V was clipped by 2 bases and J by 3 bases, with 6 bases between them. The CDR3 is 13 amino acids. In germline, CDR1 is MNHEY, CDR2 SVGAGI. CDR3 bases: TGTGCCAGCAGTTACGGTGGAACAGATACGCAGTATTTT. Protein product: CASSYGGTDTQYF.

This chain joins TRBV7-2 and TRBJ2-1; 10 positions match TRBD2. V lost 8 bases to trimming and J lost 10 bases; unmatched junction nucleotides: 14. CDR3 length: 15 residues. CDR1 is SGHTA and CDR2 is FQGNSA in the germline V gene. The CDR3 DNA is TGTGCCAGCCGCTGGACTAGCGGAACTTCGGGAGAGCAGTTCTTC. It encodes CASRWTSGTSGEQFF.

The chain joins TRBV10-3 to TRBJ2-6, with a possible D match to TRBD1 (5 bases). The CDR3 spans 17 residues. Germline V gene sequence: CDR1 ENHRY, CDR2 SYGVKD. The V end lost 6 bases, the J end lost 0 bases, and 15 bases lay between the germline ends. In DNA form, the CDR3 reads TGTGCCATCAGCCCGAGCGCAGGGTCCTCTGGGGCCAACGTCCTGACTTTC. Translated, it gives CAISPSAGSSGANVLTF.

This clone was seen just once. The chain recombines TRBV7-9 with TRBJ1-2; no clear D gene. The germline V gene has CDR1 SEHNR and CDR2 FQNEAQ (reference sequence). The CDR3 is 13 amino acids. Trimming took off 4 bases at V and 8 bases at J, with 14 bases between the two ends. CDR3 sequence (DNA): TGTGCCAGCAGCTCCCTGGCAGATGGCGGCTACACCTTC. It encodes CASSSLADGGYTF. The full variable domain, with the rest looked up from reference TRBV7-9 and TRBJ1-2, is DTGVSQNPRHKITKRGQNVTFRCDPISEHNRLYWYRQTLGQGPEFLTYFQNEAQLEKSRLLSDRFSAERPKGSFSTLEIQRTEQGDSAMYLCASSSLADGGYTFGSGTRLTVV.

This rearrangement joins TRBV10-2 to TRBJ2-5; 13 bases are a match to TRBD2. The germline CDR1 and CDR2 sequences are WSHSY and SAAADI. The CDR3 loop spans 15 amino acids. The V and J ends lost 8 bases and 5 bases, in that order; junction bases with no gene match: 8. The CDR3 nucleotides are TGCGCCAGCCGACGGGGACTAGCGGGGACGGAGACCCAGTACTTC. Amino acid sequence: CASRRGLAGTETQYF.

The rearrangement joins TRBV7-2 to TRBJ2-3, with 11 positions matching TRBD2. Per the germline V gene, CDR1 is SGHTA and CDR2 is FQGNSA. This CDR3 comprises 15 residues. The ends lost 7 bases at V and 0 bases at J; junction bases unmatched: 3. In DNA form, the CDR3 reads TGTGCCAGCAATAGCGGGAGGGCCAGCACAGATACGCAGTATTTT. This encodes CASNSGRASTDTQYF.

The V call is TRBV10-2, the J call TRBJ2-3; unclear D gene. V dropped 3 bases and J dropped 4 bases, with 5 bases sitting between them. From germline, CDR1 is WSHSY and CDR2 SAAADI. The CDR3 spans 12 residues. In nucleotides, the CDR3 is TGCGCCAGCAGTGATGTGTCAGATACGCAGTATTTT. Its translation is CASSDVSDTQYF.

This CDR3 reads CASSVRTRDDTTQYF. The CDR3 coding sequence is TGTGCCAGCAGCGTTCGGACTAGGGATGATACGACCCAGTACTTC. The gene calls are TRBV7-2 and TRBJ2-5; 7 bases match TRBD2. The germline V gene encodes CDR1 SGHTA and CDR2 FQGNSA. The CDR3 loop spans 15 amino acids. V was clipped by 5 bases and J by 7 bases; unmatched bases: 13.

This chain links TRBV25-1 with TRBJ1-2, with D tentatively TRBD1 (5 bases). With 3 bases removed from V and 6 bases from J, the gap between germline ends came to 14 bases. There are 14 residues in the CDR3. From germline, CDR1 is MGHDK and CDR2 SYGVNS. Here the CDR3 reads CASSDPGREDGYTF. The DNA for the CDR3 is TGTGCCAGCAGTGATCCCGGCAGGGAGGATGGCTACACCTTC.

This rearrangement joins TRBV11-2 to TRBJ2-7, with 7 bases matching TRBD1. Per the germline V gene, CDR1 is SGHAT and CDR2 is FQNNGV. J lost 1 base, V lost 5 bases, and 2 bases had no gene match. The CDR3 length is 13 residues. The DNA of the CDR3 is TGTGCCAGCAGCCAGGGACAGTCCTACGAGCAGTACTTC. Amino acid sequence: CASSQGQSYEQYF.

This clone was seen only once. The chain couples TRBV19 to TRBJ1-5; tentative D call: TRBD1 (5 bases). The germline CDR1 and CDR2 sequences are LNHDA and SQIVND (reference sequence). The V end lost 1 base, the J end lost 7 bases, and 14 bases lay between the germline ends. The CDR3 has 15 amino acids. The CDR3 bases are TGTGCCAGTAGTATAGGAGGCAGGGAAAACCAGCCCCAGCATTTT. This sequence encodes CASSIGGRENQPQHF.

V usage is TRBV6-5 and J usage is TRBJ1-3, with D hard to call. Trimming cost V 7 bases and J 3 bases, with 4 bases left between them. Germline V gene sequence: CDR1 MNHEY, CDR2 SVGAGI. The CDR3 loop spans 11 amino acids. The CDR3: CASIGGNTIYF. The CDR3, as DNA: TGTGCCAGCATTGGTGGAAACACCATATATTTT.

The J gene is TRBJ2-3, the V gene TRBV7-3; 7 bases are shared with TRBD2. CDR3 size: 14 residues. The ends lost 4 bases at V and 6 bases at J; junction bases unmatched: 7. The germline gives CDR1 SGHTA, CDR2 FQGTGA. CDR3: CASSSGGVPDTQYF. In nucleotides, the CDR3 is TGTGCCAGCAGCTCGGGGGGAGTCCCCGATACGCAGTATTTT.

J is TRBJ1-2 and V is TRBV7-2; D is unresolved. CDR3 length: 11 residues. The ends were cut back, 5 bases at V and 14 bases at J, with 15 bases in the middle. Germline CDR1 and CDR2: SGHTA and FQGNSA. CDR3 sequence: CASSPDTPQTF. As DNA, the CDR3 is TGTGCCAGCAGCCCTGACACCCCCCAGACCTTC.

The chain has TRBV5-5 and TRBJ1-2, with a weak D call TRBD1 (5 bases). Trimming removed 4 bases at V and 3 bases at J, with 13 bases between. Germline CDR1 is SGHKS and CDR2 is YYEKEE (reference sequence). This CDR3 has 14 amino acids. Here the CDR3 DNA reads TGTGCCAGCAGCATGTTTATGGGGCACTATGGCTACACCTTC. As protein: CASSMFMGHYGYTF.